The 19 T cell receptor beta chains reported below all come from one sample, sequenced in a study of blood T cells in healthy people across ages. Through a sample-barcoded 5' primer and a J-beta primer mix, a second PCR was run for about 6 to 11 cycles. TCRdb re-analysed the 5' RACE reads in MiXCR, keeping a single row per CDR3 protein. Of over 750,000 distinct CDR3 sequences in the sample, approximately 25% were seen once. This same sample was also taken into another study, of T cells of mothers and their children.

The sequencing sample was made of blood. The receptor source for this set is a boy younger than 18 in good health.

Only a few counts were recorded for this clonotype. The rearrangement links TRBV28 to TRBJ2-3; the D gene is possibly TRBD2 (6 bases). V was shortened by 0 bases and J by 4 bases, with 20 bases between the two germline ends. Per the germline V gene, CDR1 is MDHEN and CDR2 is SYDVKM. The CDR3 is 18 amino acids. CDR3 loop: CASSLWLGLPGWPDTQYF. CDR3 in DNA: TGTGCCAGCAGTTTATGGTTAGGACTACCTGGGTGGCCAGATACGCAGTATTTT.

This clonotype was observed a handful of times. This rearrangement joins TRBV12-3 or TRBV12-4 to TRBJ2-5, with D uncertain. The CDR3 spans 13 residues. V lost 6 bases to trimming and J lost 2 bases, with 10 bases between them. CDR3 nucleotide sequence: TGTGCCAGCAGGGGAATAGAGCAAGAGACCCAGTACTTC. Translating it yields CASRGIEQETQYF.

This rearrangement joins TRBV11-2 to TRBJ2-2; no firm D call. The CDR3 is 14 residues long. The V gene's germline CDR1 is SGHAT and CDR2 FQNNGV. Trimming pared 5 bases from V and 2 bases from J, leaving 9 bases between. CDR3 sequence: CASSRPRNTGELFF. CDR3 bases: TGTGCCAGCAGCCGACCCCGAAACACCGGGGAGCTGTTTTTT. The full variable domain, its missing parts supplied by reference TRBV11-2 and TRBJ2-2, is EAGVAQSPRYKIIEKRQSVAFWCNPISGHATLYWYQQILGQGPKLLIQFQNNGVVDDSQLPKDRFSAERLKGVDSTLKIQPAKLEDSAVYLCASSRPRNTGELFFGEGSRLTVL.

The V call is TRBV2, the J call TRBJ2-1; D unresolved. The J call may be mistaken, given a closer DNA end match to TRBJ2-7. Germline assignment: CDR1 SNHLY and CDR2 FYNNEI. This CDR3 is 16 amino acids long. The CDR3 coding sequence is TGTGCCAGCAGTTACTCTAATGGTCAAGGGAACTACGAGCAGTACTTC. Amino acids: CASSYSNGQGNYEQYF.

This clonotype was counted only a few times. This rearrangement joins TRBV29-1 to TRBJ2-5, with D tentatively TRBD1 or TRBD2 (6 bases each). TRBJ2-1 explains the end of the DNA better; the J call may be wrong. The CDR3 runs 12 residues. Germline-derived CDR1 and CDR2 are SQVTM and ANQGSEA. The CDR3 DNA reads TGCGGCGATTATGGGGGGCCCAATGAGCAGTTCTTC. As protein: CGDYGGPNEQFF.

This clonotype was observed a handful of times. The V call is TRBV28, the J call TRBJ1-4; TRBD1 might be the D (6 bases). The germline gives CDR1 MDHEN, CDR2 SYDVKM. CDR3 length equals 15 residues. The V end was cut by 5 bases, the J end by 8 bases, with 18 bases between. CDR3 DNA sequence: TGTGCCAGCAGTCTCTGGACAGCCGGGAGGGAAAAACTGTTTTTT. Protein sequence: CASSLWTAGREKLFF.

CDR3 loop: CASSLTVGGSEAFF. The CDR3 region has the DNA TGTGCCAGCAGCTTAACGGTAGGGGGATCTGAAGCTTTCTTT. The chain is built from TRBV4-2 and TRBJ1-1; D perhaps matches TRBD1 (6 bases). Germline CDR1 LGHNA, CDR2 YNFKEQ. V gave up 5 bases and J gave up 6 bases, with 16 bases separating them. This CDR3 contains 14 residues.

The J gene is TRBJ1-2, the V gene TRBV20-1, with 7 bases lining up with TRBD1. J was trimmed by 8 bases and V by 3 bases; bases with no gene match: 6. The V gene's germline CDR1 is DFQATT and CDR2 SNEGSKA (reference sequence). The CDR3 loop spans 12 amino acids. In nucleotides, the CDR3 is TGCAGTGCTAGTGAGGGGGCGTGGGGCTACACCTTC. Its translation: CSASEGAWGYTF.

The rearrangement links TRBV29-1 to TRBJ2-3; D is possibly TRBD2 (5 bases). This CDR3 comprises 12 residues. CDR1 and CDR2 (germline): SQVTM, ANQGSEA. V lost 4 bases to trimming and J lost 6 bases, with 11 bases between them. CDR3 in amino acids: CSVVISGDTQYF. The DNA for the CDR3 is TGCAGCGTTGTTATTTCGGGGGATACGCAGTATTTT.

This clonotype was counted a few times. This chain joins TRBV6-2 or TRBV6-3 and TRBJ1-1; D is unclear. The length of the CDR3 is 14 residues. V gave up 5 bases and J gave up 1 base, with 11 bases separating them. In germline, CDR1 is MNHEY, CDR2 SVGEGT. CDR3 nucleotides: TGTGCCAGCAGTGACCCGTGGGGGAACACTGAAGCTTTCTTT. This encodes CASSDPWGNTEAFF.

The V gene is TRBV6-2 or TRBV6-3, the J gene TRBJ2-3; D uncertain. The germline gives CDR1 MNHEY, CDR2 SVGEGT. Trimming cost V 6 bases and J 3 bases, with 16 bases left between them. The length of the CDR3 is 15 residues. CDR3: CASSQMTSETDTQYF. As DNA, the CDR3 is TGTGCCAGCAGCCAGATGACTTCTGAGACAGATACGCAGTATTTT.

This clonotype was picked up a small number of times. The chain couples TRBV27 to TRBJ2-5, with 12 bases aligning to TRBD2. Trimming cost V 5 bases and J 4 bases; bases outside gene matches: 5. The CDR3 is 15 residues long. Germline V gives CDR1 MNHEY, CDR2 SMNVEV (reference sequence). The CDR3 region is CASSPLAGGAETQYF. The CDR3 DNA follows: TGTGCCAGCAGTCCCCTAGCGGGAGGGGCAGAGACCCAGTACTTC.

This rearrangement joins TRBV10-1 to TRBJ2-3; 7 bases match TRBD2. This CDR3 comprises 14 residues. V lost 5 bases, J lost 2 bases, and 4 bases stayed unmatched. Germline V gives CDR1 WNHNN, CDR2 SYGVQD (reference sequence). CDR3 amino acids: CASSNRDYTDTQYF. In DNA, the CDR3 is TGCGCCAGCAGTAACCGGGACTACACAGATACGCAGTATTTT.

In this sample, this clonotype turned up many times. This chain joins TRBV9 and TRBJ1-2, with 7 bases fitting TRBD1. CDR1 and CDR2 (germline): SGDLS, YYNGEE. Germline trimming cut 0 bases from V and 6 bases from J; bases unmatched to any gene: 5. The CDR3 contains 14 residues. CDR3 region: CASSVDTGENGYTF. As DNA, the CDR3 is TGTGCCAGCAGCGTAGATACAGGGGAAAATGGCTACACCTTC.

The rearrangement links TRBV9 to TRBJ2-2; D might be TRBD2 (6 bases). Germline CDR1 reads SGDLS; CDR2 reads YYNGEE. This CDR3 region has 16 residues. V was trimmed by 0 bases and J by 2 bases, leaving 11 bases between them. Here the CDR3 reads CASSVAAGSNTGELFF. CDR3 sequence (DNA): TGTGCCAGCAGCGTAGCTGCGGGGTCAAACACCGGGGAGCTGTTTTTT.

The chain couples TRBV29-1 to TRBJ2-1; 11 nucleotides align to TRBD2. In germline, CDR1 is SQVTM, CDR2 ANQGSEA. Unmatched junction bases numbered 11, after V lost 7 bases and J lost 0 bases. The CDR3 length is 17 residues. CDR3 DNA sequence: TGCAGCGCAGAAGGGTCTAGCGGGAGGAGCTCCTACAATGAGCAGTTCTTC. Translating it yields CSAEGSSGRSSYNEQFF.

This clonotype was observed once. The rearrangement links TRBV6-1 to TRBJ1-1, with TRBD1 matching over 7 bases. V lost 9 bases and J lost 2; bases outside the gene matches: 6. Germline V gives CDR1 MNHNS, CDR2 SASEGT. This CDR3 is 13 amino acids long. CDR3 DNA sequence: TGTGCCAGTAGACAGGGTTTTAACACTGAAGCTTTCTTT. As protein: CASRQGFNTEAFF.

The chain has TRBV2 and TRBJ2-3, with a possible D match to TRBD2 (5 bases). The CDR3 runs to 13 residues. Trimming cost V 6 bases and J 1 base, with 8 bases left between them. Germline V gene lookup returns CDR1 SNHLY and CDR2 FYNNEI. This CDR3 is CASRGLRTDTQYF. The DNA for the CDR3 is TGTGCCAGCAGAGGACTTCGCACAGATACGCAGTATTTT.

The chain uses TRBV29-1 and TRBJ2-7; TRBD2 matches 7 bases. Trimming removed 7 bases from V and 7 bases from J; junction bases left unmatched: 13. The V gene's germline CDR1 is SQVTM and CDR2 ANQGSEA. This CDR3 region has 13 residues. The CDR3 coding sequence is TGCAGCGGTATAGCGGGTACCACCCAGGAGCAGTACTTC. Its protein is CSGIAGTTQEQYF.